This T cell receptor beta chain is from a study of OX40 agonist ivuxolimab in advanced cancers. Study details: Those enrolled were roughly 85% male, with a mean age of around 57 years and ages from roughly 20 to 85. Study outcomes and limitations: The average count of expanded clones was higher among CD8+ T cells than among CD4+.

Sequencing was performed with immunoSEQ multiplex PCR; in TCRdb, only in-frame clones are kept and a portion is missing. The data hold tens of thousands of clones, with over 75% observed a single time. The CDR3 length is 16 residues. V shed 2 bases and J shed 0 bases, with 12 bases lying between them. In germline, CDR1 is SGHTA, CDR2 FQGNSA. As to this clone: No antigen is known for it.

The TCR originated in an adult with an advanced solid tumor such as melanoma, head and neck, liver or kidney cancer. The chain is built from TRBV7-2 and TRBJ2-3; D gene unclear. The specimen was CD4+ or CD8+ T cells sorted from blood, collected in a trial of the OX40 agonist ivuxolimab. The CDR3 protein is CASSLQSASSTDTQYF. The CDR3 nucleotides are TGTGCCAGCAGCTTACAAAGCGCATCTAGCACAGATACGCAGTATTTT.